This TCR beta chain is drawn from a study of radiotherapy plus CTLA-4 blockade in lung cancer. The CDR3 is made up of 16 amino acids. Germline CDR1 is SGHRS and CDR2 is YFSETQ. TCRdb keeps only in-frame clones here, not all; method: immunoSEQ multiplex PCR. The sample contains some 73,000 clones, about 78% of which appear only once. The chain links TRBV5-1 to TRBJ2-5, with D possibly matching TRBD1 (5 bases). The assigned J gene may be wrong: the sequence end matches TRBJ2-7 better. This receptor was taken from a human donor with non-small cell lung cancer whose response to radiotherapy plus ipilimumab could not be evaluated. Some clones in this sample may be carry-over from other donors' samples. This sample comprised peripheral blood, obtained from a patient treated with radiotherapy plus ipilimumab. The DNA for the CDR3 is TGCGCCAGCAGCTTGGATGGGGCCTCGAGCTCCTACGAGCAGTACTTC. Translated: CASSLDGASSSYEQYF.